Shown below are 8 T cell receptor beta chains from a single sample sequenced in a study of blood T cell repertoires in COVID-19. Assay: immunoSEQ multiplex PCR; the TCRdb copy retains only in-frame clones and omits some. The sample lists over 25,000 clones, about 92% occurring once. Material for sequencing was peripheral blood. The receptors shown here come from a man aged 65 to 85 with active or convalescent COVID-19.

The CDR3 here is CASSFRSGVGYTF. The CDR3 coding sequence is TGTGCCAGCAGTTTTAGGTCAGGCGTTGGCTACACCTTC. The V call is TRBV27, the J call TRBJ1-2; D is uncertain. From germline, CDR1 is MNHEY and CDR2 SMNVEV (reference sequence). This CDR3 region has 13 residues. V shed 3 bases and J shed 7 bases, with 12 bases lying between them.

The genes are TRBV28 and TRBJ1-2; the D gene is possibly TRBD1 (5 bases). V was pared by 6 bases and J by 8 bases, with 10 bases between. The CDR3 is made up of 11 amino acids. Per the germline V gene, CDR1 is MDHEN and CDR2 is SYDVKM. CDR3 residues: CASRSRGGYTF. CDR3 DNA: TGTGCCAGCAGGTCGCGGGGGGGCTACACCTTC.

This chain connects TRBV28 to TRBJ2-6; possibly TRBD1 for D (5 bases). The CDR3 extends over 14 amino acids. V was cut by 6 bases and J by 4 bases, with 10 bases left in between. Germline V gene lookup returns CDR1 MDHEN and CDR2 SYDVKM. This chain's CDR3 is CASSLPGGANVLTF. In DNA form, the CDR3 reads TGTGCCAGCAGCCTACCAGGGGGGGCCAACGTCCTGACTTTC.

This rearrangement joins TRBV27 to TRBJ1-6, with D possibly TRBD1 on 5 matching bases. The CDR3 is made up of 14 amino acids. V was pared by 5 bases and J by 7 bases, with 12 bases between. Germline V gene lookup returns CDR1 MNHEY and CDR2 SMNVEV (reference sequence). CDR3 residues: CASSPGVWNSPLHF. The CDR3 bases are TGTGCCAGCAGTCCGGGGGTGTGGAATTCACCCCTCCACTTT.

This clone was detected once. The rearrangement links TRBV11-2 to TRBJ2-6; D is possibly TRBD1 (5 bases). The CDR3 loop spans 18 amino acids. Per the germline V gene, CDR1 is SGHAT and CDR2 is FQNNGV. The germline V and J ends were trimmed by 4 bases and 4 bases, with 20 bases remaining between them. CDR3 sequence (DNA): TGTGCCAGCAGCTCCTACCTCCTCACAGGAGCCGGGGCCAACGTCCTGACTTTC. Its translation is CASSSYLLTGAGANVLTF. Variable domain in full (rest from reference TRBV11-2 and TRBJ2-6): EAGVAQSPRYKIIEKRQSVAFWCNPISGHATLYWYQQILGQGPKLLIQFQNNGVVDDSQLPKDRFSAERLKGVDSTLKIQPAKLEDSAVYLCASSSYLLTGAGANVLTFGAGSRLTVL.

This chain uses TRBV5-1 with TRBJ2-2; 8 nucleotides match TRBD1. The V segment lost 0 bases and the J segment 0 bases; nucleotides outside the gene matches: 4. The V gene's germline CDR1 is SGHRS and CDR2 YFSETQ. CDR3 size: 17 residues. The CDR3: CASSLGQGASNTGELFF. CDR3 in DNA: TGCGCCAGCAGCTTGGGGCAGGGGGCGTCGAACACCGGGGAGCTGTTTTTT.

The CDR3 DNA is TGCGCCAGCAGCATAGGCCTAGGGGACACTGAAGCTTTCTTT. Amino acid sequence: CASSIGLGDTEAFF. The V call is TRBV5-1, the J call TRBJ1-1, with D perhaps TRBD1 (5 bases). Trimming left V 4 bases short and J 3 bases short, with 13 bases between. In germline, CDR1 is SGHRS, CDR2 YFSETQ. This CDR3 is built from 14 residues.

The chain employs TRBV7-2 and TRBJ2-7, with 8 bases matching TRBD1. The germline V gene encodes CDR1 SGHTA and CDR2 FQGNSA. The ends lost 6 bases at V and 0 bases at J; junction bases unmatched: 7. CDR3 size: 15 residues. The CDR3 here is CASRPGTGRSYEQYF. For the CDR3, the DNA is TGTGCCAGCAGACCTGGGACAGGCCGCTCCTACGAGCAGTACTTC.